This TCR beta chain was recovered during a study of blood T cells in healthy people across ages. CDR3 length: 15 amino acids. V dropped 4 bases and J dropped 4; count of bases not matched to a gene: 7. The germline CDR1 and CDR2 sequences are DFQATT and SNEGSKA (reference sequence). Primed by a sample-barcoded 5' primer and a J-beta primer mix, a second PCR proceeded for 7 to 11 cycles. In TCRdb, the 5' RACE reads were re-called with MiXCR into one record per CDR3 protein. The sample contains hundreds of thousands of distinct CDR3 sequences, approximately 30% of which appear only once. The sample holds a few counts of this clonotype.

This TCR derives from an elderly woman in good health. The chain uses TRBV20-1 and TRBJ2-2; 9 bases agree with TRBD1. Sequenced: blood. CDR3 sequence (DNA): TGCAGTGCTACGGACAGGGGACACTCCACCGGGGAGCTGTTTTTT. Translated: CSATDRGHSTGELFF.